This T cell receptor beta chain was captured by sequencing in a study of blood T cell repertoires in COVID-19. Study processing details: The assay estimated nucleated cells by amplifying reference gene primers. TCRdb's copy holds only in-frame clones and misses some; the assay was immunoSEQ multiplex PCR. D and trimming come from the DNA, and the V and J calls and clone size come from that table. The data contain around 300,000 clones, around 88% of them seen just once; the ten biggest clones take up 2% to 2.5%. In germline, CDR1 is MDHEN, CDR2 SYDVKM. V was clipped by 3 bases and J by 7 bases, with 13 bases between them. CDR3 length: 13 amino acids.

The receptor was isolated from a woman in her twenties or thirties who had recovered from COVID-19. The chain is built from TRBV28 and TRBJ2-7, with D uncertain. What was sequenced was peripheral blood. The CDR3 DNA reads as TGTGCCAGCAGTTTCTCCCGTCCGGAGGAGCAGTACTTC. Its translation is CASSFSRPEEQYF.